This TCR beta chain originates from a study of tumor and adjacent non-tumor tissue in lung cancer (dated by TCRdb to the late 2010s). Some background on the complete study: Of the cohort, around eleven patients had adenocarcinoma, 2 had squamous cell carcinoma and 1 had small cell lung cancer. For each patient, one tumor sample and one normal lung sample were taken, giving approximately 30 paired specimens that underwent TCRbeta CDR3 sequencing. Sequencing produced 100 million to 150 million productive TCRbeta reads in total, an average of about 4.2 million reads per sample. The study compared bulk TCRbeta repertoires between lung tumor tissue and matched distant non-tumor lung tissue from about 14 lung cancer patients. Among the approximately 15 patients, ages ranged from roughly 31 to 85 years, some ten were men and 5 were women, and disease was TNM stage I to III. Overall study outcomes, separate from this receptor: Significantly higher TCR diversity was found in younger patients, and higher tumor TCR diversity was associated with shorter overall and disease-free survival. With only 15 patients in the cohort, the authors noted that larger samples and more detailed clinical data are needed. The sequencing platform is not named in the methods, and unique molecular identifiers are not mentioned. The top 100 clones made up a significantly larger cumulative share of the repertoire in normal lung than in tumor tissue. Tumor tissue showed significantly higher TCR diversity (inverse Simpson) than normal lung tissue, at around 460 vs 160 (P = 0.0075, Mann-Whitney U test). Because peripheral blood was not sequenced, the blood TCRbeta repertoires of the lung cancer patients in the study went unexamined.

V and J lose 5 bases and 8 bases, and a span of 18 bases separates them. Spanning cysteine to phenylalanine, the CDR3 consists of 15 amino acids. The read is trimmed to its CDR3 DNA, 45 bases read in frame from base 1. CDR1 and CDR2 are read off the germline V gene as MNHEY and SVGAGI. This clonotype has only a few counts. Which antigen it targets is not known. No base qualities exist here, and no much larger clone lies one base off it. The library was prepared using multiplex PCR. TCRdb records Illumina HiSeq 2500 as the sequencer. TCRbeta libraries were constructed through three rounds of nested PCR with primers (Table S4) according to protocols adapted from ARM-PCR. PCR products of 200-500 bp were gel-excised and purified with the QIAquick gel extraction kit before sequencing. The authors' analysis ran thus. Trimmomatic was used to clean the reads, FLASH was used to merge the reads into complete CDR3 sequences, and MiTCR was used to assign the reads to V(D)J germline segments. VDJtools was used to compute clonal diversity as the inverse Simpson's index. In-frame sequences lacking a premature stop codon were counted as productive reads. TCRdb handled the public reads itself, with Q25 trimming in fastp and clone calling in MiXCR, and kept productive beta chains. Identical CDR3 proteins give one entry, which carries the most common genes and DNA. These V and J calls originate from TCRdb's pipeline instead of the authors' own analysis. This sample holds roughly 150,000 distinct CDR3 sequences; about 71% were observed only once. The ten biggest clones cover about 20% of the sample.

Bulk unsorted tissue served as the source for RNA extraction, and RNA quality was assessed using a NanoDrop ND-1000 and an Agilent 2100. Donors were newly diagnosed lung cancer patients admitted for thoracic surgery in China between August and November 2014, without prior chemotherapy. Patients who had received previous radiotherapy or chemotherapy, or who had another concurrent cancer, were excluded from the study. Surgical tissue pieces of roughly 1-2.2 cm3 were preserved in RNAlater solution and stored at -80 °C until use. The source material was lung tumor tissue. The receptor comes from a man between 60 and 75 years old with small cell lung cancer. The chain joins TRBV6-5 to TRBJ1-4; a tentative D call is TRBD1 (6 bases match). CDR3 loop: CASSPRFSGEEKLFF. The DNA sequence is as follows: TGTGCCAGCAGTCCCCGATTTTCAGGGGAGGAAAAACTGTTTTTT.